These T cell receptor beta chains were read from a single sample in a study of blood T cells in healthy people across ages. From the 5' RACE reads, TCRdb called clonotypes with MiXCR, one entry per CDR3 protein. The sample includes some 550,000 distinct CDR3 sequences, 47% of them seen just once. What was sequenced was blood. All receptors derive from a man older than 75 in good health. The CDR3 runs from the conserved cysteine through the conserved F or W. D genes are given only for firm matches. Only part of the rows carry a size: once, few, many, or a class if the clone is expanded.

TRBD2,TRBV13,TRBJ2-5,NA,CASSLGGLAGGETQYF,TGTGCCAGCAGCTTAGGTGGACTAGCGGGTGGAGAGACCCAGTACTTC
TRBD1,TRBV6-5,TRBJ1-1,NA,CASSSRQGMNTEAFF,TGTGCCAGCAGCAGTAGACAGGGGATGAACACTGAAGCTTTCTTT
NA,TRBV3-1,TRBJ2-3,NA,CASSQGRVLNTDTQYF,TGTGCCAGCAGCCAAGGCCGGGTCCTGAACACAGATACGCAGTATTTT
TRBD2,TRBV3-1,TRBJ2-7,few,CASSQGGGRPTYEQYF,TGTGCCAGCAGCCAAGGGGGGGGGAGGCCCACCTACGAGCAGTACTTC
TRBD1,TRBV2,TRBJ1-6,NA,CASSPGGTANNSPLHF,TGTGCCAGCAGTCCAGGGGGGACAGCGAATAATTCACCCCTCCACTTT
NA,TRBV12-3/TRBV12-4,TRBJ2-3,NA,CASSYGSVEADTQYF,TGTGCCAGCAGTTACGGGAGTGTTGAGGCAGATACGCAGTATTTT
TRBD1,TRBV7-2,TRBJ1-4,NA,CASSPSAGGQFNEKLFF,TGTGCCAGCAGCCCATCCGCCGGGGGACAGTTTAATGAAAAACTGTTTTTT
NA,TRBV29-1,TRBJ2-1,NA,CSVRATSYNEQFF,TGCAGCGTCCGGGCTACGTCCTACAATGAGCAGTTCTTC
NA,TRBV7-8,TRBJ2-7,NA,CASSFRIEPYEQYF,TGTGCCAGCAGCTTTCGGATAGAACCCTACGAGCAGTACTTC
NA,TRBV14,TRBJ2-5,few,CASSQAGTEETQYF,TGTGCCAGCAGCCAAGCGGGAACGGAAGAGACCCAGTACTTC
NA,TRBV20-1,TRBJ2-7,few,CSAKTGSSYEQYF,TGCAGTGCTAAGACAGGAAGCTCCTACGAGCAGTACTTC
NA,TRBV4-1,TRBJ2-7,NA,CASSQVAGSSYEQYF,TGCGCCAGCAGCCAAGTTGCGGGGAGCTCCTACGAGCAGTACTTC
NA,TRBV20-1,TRBJ1-1,NA,CSARDGFPSTEAFF,TGCAGTGCTAGAGACGGGTTTCCTAGCACTGAAGCTTTCTTT
NA,TRBV20-1,TRBJ2-4,few,CSGETPGNIQYF,TGCAGTGGAGAGACCCCCGGAAACATTCAGTACTTC
NA,TRBV5-1,TRBJ1-1,NA,CASGASGNTEAFF,TGCGCCAGCGGTGCATCAGGGAACACTGAAGCTTTCTTT
TRBD2,TRBV20-1,TRBJ2-7,NA,CSAGLGGTSYEQYF,TGCAGTGCTGGCCTGGGGGGGACCTCCTACGAGCAGTACTTC
NA,TRBV29-1,TRBJ2-2,few,CSARRDGTGELFF,TGCAGCGCCCGCAGGGACGGCACCGGGGAGCTGTTTTTT
NA,TRBV27,TRBJ2-5,few,CASRPTRGGPQETQYF,TGTGCCAGCAGACCCACCAGGGGGGGCCCTCAAGAGACCCAGTACTTC
TRBD1,TRBV20-1,TRBJ2-5,few,CSASPPGQIQETQYF,TGCAGTGCTAGTCCCCCGGGACAGATCCAAGAGACCCAGTACTTC
NA,TRBV6-6,TRBJ2-3,few,CASSPSGTQYF,TGTGCCAGCAGCCCCTCGGGTACGCAGTATTTT
TRBD2,TRBV10-2,TRBJ2-1,NA,CASGGGGPGKEVYRQFF,TGCGCCAGCGGAGGCGGGGGGCCAGGGAAAGAGGTATATCGGCAGTTCTTC
TRBD2,TRBV2,TRBJ2-7,NA,CASKGTSKAGEYF,TGTGCCAGCAAGGGGACTTCAAAGGCGGGGGAGTACTTC
TRBD2,TRBV6-5,TRBJ2-1,NA,CASSYASGGPYNEQFF,TGTGCCAGCAGTTACGCTAGCGGGGGGCCCTACAATGAGCAGTTCTTC
NA,TRBV5-1,TRBJ1-5,NA,CASSLGGDYQPQHF,TGCGCCAGCAGCTTGGGGGGGGATTATCAGCCCCAGCATTTT
TRBD1,TRBV7-2,TRBJ2-7,few,CASSLGQGLSSYEQYF,TGTGCCAGCAGCTTAGGACAGGGGCTAAGCTCCTACGAGCAGTACTTC
NA,TRBV18,TRBJ2-3,NA,CASSPQGNPDTQYF,TGTGCCAGCTCACCCCAGGGGAACCCTGATACGCAGTATTTT
TRBD2,TRBV6-2/TRBV6-3,TRBJ2-1,NA,CASRQGLASSNEQFF,TGTGCCAGCAGACAGGGACTAGCTTCCTCCAATGAGCAGTTCTTC
NA,TRBV6-6,TRBJ2-1,many,CASSYLPGGAGANEQFF,TGTGCCAGCAGTTACCTCCCCGGTGGGGCGGGGGCCAATGAGCAGTTCTTC
NA,TRBV7-9,TRBJ1-4,NA,CASSRSLGEKLFF,TGTGCCAGCAGCCGATCATTAGGGGAAAAACTGTTTTTT
NA,TRBV4-1,TRBJ2-3,NA,CASSQDPQALTDTQYF,TGCGCCAGCAGCCAAGATCCCCAGGCGCTCACAGATACGCAGTATTTT
NA,TRBV6-2/TRBV6-3,TRBJ1-1,NA,CASSFSLNTEAFF,TGTGCCAGCAGTTTTTCGCTGAACACTGAAGCTTTCTTT
TRBD2,TRBV27,TRBJ2-1,NA,CASSLLAGDEQFF,TGTGCCAGCAGTTTACTAGCGGGAGATGAGCAGTTCTTC
TRBD1,TRBV27,TRBJ1-4,NA,CASSRRAGTGNNEKLFF,TGTGCCAGCAGTCGAAGGGCCGGGACAGGCAATAATGAAAAACTGTTTTTT
TRBD1,TRBV15,TRBJ1-1,NA,CATSRGSGTVGEAFF,TGTGCCACCAGCAGAGGGTCCGGGACAGTCGGCGAAGCTTTCTTT
NA,TRBV27,TRBJ2-3,NA,CASKHRAPTDTQYF,TGTGCCAGCAAACACCGGGCCCCTACAGATACGCAGTATTTT
TRBD2,TRBV9,TRBJ2-2,NA,CASSTSGNTGELFF,TGTGCCAGCAGCACTAGCGGGAACACCGGGGAGCTGTTTTTT
TRBD2,TRBV7-2,TRBJ2-1,NA,CASSLGLALESQFF,TGTGCCAGCAGCCTGGGACTAGCTCTTGAATCGCAGTTCTTC
NA,TRBV20-1,TRBJ1-1,NA,CSARRTSAPEAFF,TGCAGTGCTAGGAGGACTTCCGCGCCTGAAGCTTTCTTT
NA,TRBV20-1,TRBJ2-7,NA,CSAGRGYEQYF,TGCAGTGCCGGGCGGGGCTACGAGCAGTACTTC
NA,TRBV20-1,TRBJ2-1,NA,CSASARDFFNEQFF,TGCAGTGCTAGTGCCCGGGACTTTTTCAATGAGCAGTTCTTC
NA,TRBV11-1,TRBJ2-5,once,CASSISPTGVRVGWQYF,TGTGCCAGCAGCATTTCACCTACAGGCGTCCGTGTGGGATGGCAGTACTTC